This TCR beta chain was obtained from a study of T cell responses to AZD1222 COVID-19 vaccine. Notes on the study in general: Spike-wide vaccine-associated CD4 TCRs dominated at 160-218 and 743-854. Baseline serology detected seropositivity in only five to seven AZD1222 recipients. In the spike-specific TCR repertoire, nearly half reportedly target unmutated variant regions.

Some clones are missing from TCRdb's copy, which holds only in-frame ones; the method was immunoSEQ multiplex PCR. The sample holds approximately 120,000 clones, 85% to 90% seen once. A note on this clone: No antigen is known for it.

Second-dose intervals of approximately 4 or approximately 12 weeks were pooled. This clonotype was sampled from an adult who received the AZD1222 COVID-19 vaccine. The source material was peripheral blood, sampled 28 days after the second AZD1222 dose.

CDR3 coding DNA: TGCGCCAGCAGCTCCCGGACAGACACCGGGGAGCTGTTTTTT. Translated, it gives CASSSRTDTGELFF. This chain joins TRBV5-1 and TRBJ2-2; TRBD1 might be the D (6 bases). CDR3 size: 14 residues. V was shortened by 3 bases and J by 3 bases, with 9 bases between the two germline ends. Germline-derived CDR1 and CDR2 are SGHRS and YFSETQ.